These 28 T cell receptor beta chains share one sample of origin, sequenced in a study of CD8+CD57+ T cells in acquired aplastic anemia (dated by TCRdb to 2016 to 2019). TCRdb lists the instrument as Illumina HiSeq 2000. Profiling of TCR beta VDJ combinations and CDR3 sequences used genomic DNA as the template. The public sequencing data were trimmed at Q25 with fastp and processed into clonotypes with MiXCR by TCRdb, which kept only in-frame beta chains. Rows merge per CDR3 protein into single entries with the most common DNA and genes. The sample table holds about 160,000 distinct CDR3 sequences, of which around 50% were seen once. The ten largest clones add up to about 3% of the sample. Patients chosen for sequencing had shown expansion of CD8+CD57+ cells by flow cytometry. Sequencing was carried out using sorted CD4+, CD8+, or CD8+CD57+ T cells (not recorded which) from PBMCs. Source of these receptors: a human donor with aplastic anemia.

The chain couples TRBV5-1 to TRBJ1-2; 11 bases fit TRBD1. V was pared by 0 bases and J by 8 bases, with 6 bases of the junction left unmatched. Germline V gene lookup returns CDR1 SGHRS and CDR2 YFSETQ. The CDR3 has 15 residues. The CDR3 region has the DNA TGCGCCAGCAGCTTGGAGGGACAGGGGGGCACCGGCTACACCTTC. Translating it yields CASSLEGQGGTGYTF.

The CDR3 sequence: CASSAGTGGNTF. CDR3 bases: TGTGCCAGCAGCGCCGGGACAGGGGGGAACACCTTC. The chain joins TRBV10-3 to TRBJ1-2; TRBD1 matches at 11 bases. Germline V gene lookup returns CDR1 ENHRY and CDR2 SYGVKD. The CDR3 is 12 residues long. With V trimmed by 10 bases and J by 12 bases, 10 bases remained unmatched.

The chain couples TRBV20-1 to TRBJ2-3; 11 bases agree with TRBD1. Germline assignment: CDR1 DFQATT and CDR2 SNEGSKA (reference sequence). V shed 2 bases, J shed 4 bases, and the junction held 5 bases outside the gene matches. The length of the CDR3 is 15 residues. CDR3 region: CSARWDRGRADTQYF. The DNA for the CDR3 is TGCAGTGCTAGATGGGACAGGGGGAGAGCAGATACGCAGTATTTT.

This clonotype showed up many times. CDR3 sequence: CSAMGISGELFF. The CDR3 nucleotides are TGCAGTGCTATGGGGATCAGCGGGGAGCTGTTTTTT. The chain has TRBV20-1 and TRBJ2-2; no reliable D call. CDR1 is DFQATT, CDR2 SNEGSKA, per germline (reference sequence). Trimming removed 4 bases at V and 7 bases at J, with 10 bases between. The CDR3 extends over 12 amino acids.

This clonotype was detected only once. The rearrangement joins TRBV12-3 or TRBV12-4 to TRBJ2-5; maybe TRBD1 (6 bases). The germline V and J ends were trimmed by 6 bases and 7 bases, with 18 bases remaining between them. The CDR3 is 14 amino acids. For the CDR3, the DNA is TGTGCCAGCAGCTTACGGGACACTTTCGGGACCCAGTACTTC. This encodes CASSLRDTFGTQYF.

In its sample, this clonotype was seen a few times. CDR3 in amino acids: CASTLGQRYNEQFF. As DNA, the CDR3 is TGTGCCAGCACCCTCGGGCAAAGATACAATGAGCAGTTCTTC. The V gene is TRBV28, the J gene TRBJ2-1; no clear D. V lost 7 bases, J lost 4 bases, and 14 bases lay in between. Germline-derived CDR1 and CDR2 are MDHEN and SYDVKM. The CDR3 is made up of 14 amino acids.

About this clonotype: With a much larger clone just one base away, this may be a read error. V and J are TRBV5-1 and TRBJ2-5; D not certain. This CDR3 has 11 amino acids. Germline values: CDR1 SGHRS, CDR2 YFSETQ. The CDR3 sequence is CASSQKETQDF. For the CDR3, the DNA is TGCGCCAGCAGCCAAAAAGAGACCCAGGACTTC.

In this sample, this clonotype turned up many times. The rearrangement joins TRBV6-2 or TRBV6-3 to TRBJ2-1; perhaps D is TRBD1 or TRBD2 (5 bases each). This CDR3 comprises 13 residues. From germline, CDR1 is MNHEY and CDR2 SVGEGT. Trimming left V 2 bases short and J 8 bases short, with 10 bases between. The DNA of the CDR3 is TGTGCCAGCAGTTACGGGGGTACGGATGAGCAGTTCTTC. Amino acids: CASSYGGTDEQFF.

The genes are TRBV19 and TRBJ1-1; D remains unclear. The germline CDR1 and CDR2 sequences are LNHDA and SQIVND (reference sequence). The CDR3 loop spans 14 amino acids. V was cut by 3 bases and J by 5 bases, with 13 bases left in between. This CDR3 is CASSIQRGSTEAFF. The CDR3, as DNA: TGTGCCAGTAGTATCCAGCGAGGTAGTACTGAAGCTTTCTTT.

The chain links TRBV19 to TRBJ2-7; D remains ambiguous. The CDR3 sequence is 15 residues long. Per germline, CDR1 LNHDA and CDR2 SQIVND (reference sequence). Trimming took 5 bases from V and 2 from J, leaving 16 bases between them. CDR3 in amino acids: CASSPSAGGAYEQYF. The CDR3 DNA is TGTGCCAGTAGTCCCTCGGCAGGTGGGGCCTACGAGCAGTACTTC.

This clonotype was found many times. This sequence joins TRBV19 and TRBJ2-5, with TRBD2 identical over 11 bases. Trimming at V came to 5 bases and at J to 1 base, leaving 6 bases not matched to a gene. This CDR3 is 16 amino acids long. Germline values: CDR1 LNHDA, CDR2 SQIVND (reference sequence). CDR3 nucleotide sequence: TGTGCCAGTAGTGATCTAGCGGGGGGAAGCCAAGAGACCCAGTACTTC. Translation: CASSDLAGGSQETQYF.

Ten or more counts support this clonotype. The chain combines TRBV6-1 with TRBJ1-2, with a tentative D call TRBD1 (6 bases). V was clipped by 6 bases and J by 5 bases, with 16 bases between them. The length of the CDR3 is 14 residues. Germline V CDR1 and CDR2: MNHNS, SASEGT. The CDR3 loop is CASRMTGSGYGYTF. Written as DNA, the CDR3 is TGTGCCAGCAGAATGACAGGAAGTGGTTATGGCTACACCTTC.

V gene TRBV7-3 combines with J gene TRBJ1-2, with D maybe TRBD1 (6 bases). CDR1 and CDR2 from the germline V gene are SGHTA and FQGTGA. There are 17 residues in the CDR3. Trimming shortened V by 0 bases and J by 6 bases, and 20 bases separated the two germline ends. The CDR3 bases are TGTGCCAGCAGCTTAACGAAGGAACTCGGGACATTGAATGGCTACACCTTC. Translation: CASSLTKELGTLNGYTF.

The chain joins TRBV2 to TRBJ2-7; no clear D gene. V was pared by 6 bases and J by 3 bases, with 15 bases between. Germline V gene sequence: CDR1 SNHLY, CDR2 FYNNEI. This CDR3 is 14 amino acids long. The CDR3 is CASSQWGNFYEQYF. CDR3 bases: TGTGCCAGCAGCCAATGGGGAAACTTCTACGAGCAGTACTTC.

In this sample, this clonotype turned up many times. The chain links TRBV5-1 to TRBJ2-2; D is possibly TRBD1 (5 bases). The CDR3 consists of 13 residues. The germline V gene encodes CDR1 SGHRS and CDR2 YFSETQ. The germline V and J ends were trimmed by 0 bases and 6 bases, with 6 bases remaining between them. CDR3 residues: CASSLAGPGELFF. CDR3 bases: TGCGCCAGCAGCTTGGCAGGGCCCGGGGAGCTGTTTTTT.

For the CDR3, the DNA is TGTGCCACCAGTGATCCCGCAGGGGGGAACTATGGCTACACCTTC. It yields the protein CATSDPAGGNYGYTF. The chain combines TRBV24-1 with TRBJ1-2; 7 positions match TRBD1. Germline V lookup: CDR1 KGHDR, CDR2 SFDVKD. V shed 3 bases and J 2 bases; nucleotides not matched to a gene: 5. The CDR3 sequence is 15 residues long.

The CDR3 DNA reads TGTGCCACCAGTGGATTGGGGACCTACGAGCAGTACTTC. This gives the protein CATSGLGTYEQYF. V gene TRBV24-1 combines with J gene TRBJ2-7; no reliable D call. The CDR3 spans 13 residues. CDR1 and CDR2 (germline): KGHDR, SFDVKD. With 5 bases removed from V and 2 bases from J, the gap between germline ends came to 9 bases.

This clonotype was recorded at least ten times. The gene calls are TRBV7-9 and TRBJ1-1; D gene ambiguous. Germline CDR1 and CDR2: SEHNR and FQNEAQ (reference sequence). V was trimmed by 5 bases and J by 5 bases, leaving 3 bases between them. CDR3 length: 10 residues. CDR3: CASSGTEAFF. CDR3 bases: TGTGCCAGCAGCGGGACTGAAGCTTTCTTT.

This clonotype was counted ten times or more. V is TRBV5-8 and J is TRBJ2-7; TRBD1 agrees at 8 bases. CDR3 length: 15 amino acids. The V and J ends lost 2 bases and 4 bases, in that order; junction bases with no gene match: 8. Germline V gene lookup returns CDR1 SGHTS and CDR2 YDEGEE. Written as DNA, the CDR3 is TGTGCCAGCAGCTTAGATGGACAGGGCCCATACGAGCAGTACTTC. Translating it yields CASSLDGQGPYEQYF.

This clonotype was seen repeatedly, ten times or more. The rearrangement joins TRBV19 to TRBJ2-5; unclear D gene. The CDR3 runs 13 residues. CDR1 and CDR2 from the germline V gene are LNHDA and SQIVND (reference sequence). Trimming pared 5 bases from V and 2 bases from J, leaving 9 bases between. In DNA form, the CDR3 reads TGTGCCAGTAGTCGTAGCAGACAAGAGACCCAGTACTTC. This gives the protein CASSRSRQETQYF.

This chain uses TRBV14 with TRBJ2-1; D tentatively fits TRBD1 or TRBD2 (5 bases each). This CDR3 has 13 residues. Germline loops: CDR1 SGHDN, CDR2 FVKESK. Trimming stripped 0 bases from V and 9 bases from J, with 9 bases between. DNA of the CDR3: TGTGCCAGCAGCCAAGAGAGGGGCGGTGAGCAGTTCTTC. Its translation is CASSQERGGEQFF.

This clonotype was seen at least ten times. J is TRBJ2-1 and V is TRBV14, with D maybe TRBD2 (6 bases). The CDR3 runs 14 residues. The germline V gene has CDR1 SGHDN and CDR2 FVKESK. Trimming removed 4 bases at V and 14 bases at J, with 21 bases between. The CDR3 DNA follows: TGTGCCAGCAGCCCGACTAGTAGTGTTAATTGGGAGTTCTTC. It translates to CASSPTSSVNWEFF.

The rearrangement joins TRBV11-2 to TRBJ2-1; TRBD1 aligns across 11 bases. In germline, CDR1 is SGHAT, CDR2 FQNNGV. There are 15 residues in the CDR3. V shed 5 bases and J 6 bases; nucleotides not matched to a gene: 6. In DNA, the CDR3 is TGTGCCAGCAGCCAGGGACAGGGGGAGGTCAATGAGCAGTTCTTC. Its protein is CASSQGQGEVNEQFF.

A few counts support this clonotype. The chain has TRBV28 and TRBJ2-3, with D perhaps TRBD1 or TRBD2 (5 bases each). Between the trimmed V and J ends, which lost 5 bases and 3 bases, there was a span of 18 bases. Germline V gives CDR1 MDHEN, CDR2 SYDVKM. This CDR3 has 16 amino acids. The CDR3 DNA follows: TGTGCCAGCAGTACACCTAGCAAGGGGTTTACAGATACGCAGTATTTT. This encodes CASSTPSKGFTDTQYF. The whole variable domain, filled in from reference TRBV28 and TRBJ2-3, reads DVKVTQSSRYLVKRTGEKVFLECVQDMDHENMFWYRQDPGLGLRLIYFSYDVKMKEKGDIPEGYSVSREKKERFSLILESASTNQTSMYLCASSTPSKGFTDTQYFGPGTRLTVL.

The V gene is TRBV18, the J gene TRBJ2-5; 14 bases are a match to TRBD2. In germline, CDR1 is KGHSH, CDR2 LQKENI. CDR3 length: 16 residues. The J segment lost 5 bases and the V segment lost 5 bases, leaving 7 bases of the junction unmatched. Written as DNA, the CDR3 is TGTGCCAGCTCATCGGGACTAGCGGGAGCCGGCGAGACCCAGTACTTC. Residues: CASSSGLAGAGETQYF.

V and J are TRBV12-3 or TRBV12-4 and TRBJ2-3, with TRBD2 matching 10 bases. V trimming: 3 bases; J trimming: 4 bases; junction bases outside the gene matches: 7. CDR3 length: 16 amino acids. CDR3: CASSFSGGPGADTQYF. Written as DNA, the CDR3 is TGTGCCAGCAGTTTTAGCGGGGGGCCGGGCGCAGATACGCAGTATTTT.

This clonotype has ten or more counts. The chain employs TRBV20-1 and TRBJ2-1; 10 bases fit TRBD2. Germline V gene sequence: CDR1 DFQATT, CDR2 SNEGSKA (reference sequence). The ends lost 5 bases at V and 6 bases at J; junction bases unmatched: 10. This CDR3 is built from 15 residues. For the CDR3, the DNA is TGCAGTGCTCCAAATATAGCGGGAGGTTCCAATGAGCAGTTCTTC. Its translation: CSAPNIAGGSNEQFF.

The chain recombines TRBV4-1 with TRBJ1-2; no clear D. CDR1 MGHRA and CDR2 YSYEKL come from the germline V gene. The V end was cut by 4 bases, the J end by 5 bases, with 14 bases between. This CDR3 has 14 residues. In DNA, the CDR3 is TGCGCCAGCAGCCTTCCAGCCTCTGGGTATGGCTACACCTTC. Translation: CASSLPASGYGYTF.